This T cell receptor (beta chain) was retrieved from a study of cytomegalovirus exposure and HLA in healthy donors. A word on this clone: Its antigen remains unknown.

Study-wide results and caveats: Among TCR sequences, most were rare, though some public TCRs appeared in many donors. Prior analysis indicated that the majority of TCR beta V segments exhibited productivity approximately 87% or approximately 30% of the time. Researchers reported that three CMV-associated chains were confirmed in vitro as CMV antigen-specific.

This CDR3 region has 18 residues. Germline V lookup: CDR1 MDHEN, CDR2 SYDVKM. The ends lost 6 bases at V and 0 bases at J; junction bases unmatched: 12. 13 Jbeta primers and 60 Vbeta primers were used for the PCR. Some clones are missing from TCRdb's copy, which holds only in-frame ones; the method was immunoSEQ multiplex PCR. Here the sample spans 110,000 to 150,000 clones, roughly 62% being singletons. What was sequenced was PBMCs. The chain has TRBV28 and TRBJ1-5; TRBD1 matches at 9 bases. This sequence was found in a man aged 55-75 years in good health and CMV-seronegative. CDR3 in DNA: TGTGCCAGCAGGGAAATGGACAGGGGCTTTTATAGCAATCAGCCCCAGCATTTT. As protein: CASREMDRGFYSNQPQHF.